The 10 T cell receptor beta chains listed next were all sequenced from one sample in a study of identical twins (dated by TCRdb to the mid-2010s). Libraries were prepared through 5' RACE. Sequenced using an Illumina HiSeq 2000. The public reads were reprocessed in TCRdb via fastp at Q25 and MiXCR, keeping in-frame beta chains. All rows with the same CDR3 protein become a single entry with the most common DNA and genes. The sample table lists roughly 750,000 distinct CDR3 sequences, about 20% of them with a count of one. The ten largest clones capture about 4.5% of the sample. These same data were also listed under a study on T cells expressing NK-cell markers.

Material for sequencing was PBMCs. These receptors all come from a woman aged 18-29 years in good health.

This clonotype was counted between two and nine times. The chain links TRBV9 to TRBJ2-5; D gene unclear. Germline assignment: CDR1 SGDLS and CDR2 YYNGEE. The CDR3 is 16 residues long. Deletions cut 0 bases from V and 1 base from J, with 13 bases between. CDR3 in DNA: TGTGCCAGCAGCGTAGCGGCTCGGACCCCCCAAGAGACCCAGTACTTC. This gives the protein CASSVAARTPQETQYF.

V and J are TRBV24-1 and TRBJ2-3; 7 nucleotides align to TRBD1. The length of the CDR3 is 15 residues. V lost 4 bases to trimming and J lost 3 bases; unmatched junction nucleotides: 6. Germline values: CDR1 KGHDR, CDR2 SFDVKD. CDR3 sequence reads: CATSDPSTGTDTQYF. In nucleotides, the CDR3 is TGTGCCACCAGTGACCCGTCGACAGGGACAGATACGCAGTATTTT.

This clonotype showed up just a few times. The rearrangement links TRBV7-8 to TRBJ2-1; the D is unclear. Germline CDR1 SGHVS, CDR2 FQNEAQ. The CDR3 length is 15 residues. Trimming took 4 bases from V and 6 from J, leaving 16 bases between them. The CDR3 DNA reads as TGTGCCAGCAGCTCCTGGCGGTCCGCCGGCAATGAGCAGTTCTTC. This encodes CASSSWRSAGNEQFF.

This clonotype was found a few times. The gene calls are TRBV5-1 and TRBJ2-3; D unclear. CDR3 length: 13 residues. CDR1 and CDR2 from the germline V gene are SGHRS and YFSETQ. V was trimmed by 0 bases and J by 8 bases, leaving 10 bases between them. The CDR3 coding sequence is TGCGCCAGCAGCTTGGCGGCTAGGTCTACGCAGTATTTT. Residues: CASSLAARSTQYF. Looking up the rest from reference TRBV5-1 and TRBJ2-3 gives the full variable domain: KAGVTQTPRYLIKTRGQQVTLSCSPISGHRSVSWYQQTPGQGLQFLFEYFSETQRNKGNFPGRFSGRQFSNSRSEMNVSTLELGDSALYLCASSLAARSTQYFGPGTRLTVL.

The V and J genes are TRBV18 and TRBJ2-3; D is possibly TRBD2 (5 bases). The CDR3 has 16 amino acids. CDR1 is KGHSH and CDR2 is LQKENI in the germline V gene. V lost 6 bases and J lost 1, with 17 bases in between. CDR3 bases: TGTGCCAGCTCGGACCCTCTCGAGGGTGGCACAGATACGCAGTATTTT. This encodes CASSDPLEGGTDTQYF.

V gene TRBV10-2 combines with J gene TRBJ2-3, with 8 bases that match TRBD2. CDR3 length: 15 amino acids. From germline, CDR1 is WSHSY and CDR2 SAAADI. Trimming at V came to 3 bases and at J to 2 bases, leaving 4 bases not matched to a gene. The DNA of the CDR3 is TGCGCCAGCAGTGACCCGGGAGGGATCACAGATACGCAGTATTTT. It codes for CASSDPGGITDTQYF.

This clonotype has just a few counts. This chain uses TRBV20-1 with TRBJ2-3; perhaps D is TRBD1 or TRBD2 (5 bases each). CDR3 length: 16 residues. Germline-derived CDR1 and CDR2 are DFQATT and SNEGSKA (reference sequence). Trimming removed 5 bases from V and 4 bases from J, with 22 bases in between. The CDR3 coding sequence is TGCAGTGCTCCCGTCTCGACCCCAATGGGACCAGATACGCAGTATTTT. Its translation: CSAPVSTPMGPDTQYF.

The chain employs TRBV5-1 and TRBJ1-2; D not certain. Germline CDR1 reads SGHRS; CDR2 reads YFSETQ. The CDR3 loop spans 14 amino acids. Trimming removed 0 bases at V and 7 bases at J, with 13 bases between. This CDR3 is CASSLARNGFGYTF. For the CDR3, the DNA is TGCGCCAGCAGCTTGGCCAGGAACGGCTTTGGCTACACCTTC. Variable domain in full (rest from reference TRBV5-1 and TRBJ1-2): KAGVTQTPRYLIKTRGQQVTLSCSPISGHRSVSWYQQTPGQGLQFLFEYFSETQRNKGNFPGRFSGRQFSNSRSEMNVSTLELGDSALYLCASSLARNGFGYTFGSGTRLTVV.

J is TRBJ1-4 and V is TRBV12-3 or TRBV12-4, with D unresolved. V dropped 0 bases and J dropped 4 bases, with 3 bases sitting between them. The CDR3 extends over 13 amino acids. CDR3 DNA sequence: TGTGCCAGCAGTTTAGCCAATAATGAAAAACTGTTTTTT. Protein product: CASSLANNEKLFF.

The J gene is TRBJ2-7, the V gene TRBV10-3; D not resolved. The CDR3 is 12 residues long. Trimming pared 4 bases from V and 7 bases from J, leaving 11 bases between. Germline CDR1 ENHRY, CDR2 SYGVKD. CDR3 coding DNA: TGTGCCATCAGTGGAGGACGAATTGAGCAGTACTTC. Amino acid sequence: CAISGGRIEQYF.